The T cell receptor beta chain described here comes from a study of T cells in localized non-small cell lung cancer (TCRdb year 2020). Regarding the study in general: The study analyzed T cell repertoires of 200 to 300 early-stage NSCLC patients, comparing tumors and uninvolved tumor-adjacent lungs. The cohort comprised 236 treatment-naïve NSCLC patients with resected, localized lung tumors. A mean age of around 69 years was recorded for the NSCLC patients, of whom under 150 were male and about 100 were female.

As for this clone: Its cognate antigen has yet to be identified. No clone much larger than this one lies a single base away; base qualities are absent.

The immunoSEQ Assay was used to sequence TCR beta CDR3 regions from DNA. In the authors' own workflow: To compute T cell density, TCR beta template counts were normalized to usable DNA, which was estimated by amplifying housekeeping genes. Richness was estimated with the preseqR package, extrapolating to 400,000 templates for PBMC samples and 120,000 templates for tissue samples. Clonality was calculated as one minus Pielou's evenness. Tissue-enriched TCRs were identified by differential abundance testing using productive amino-acid clonotypes, minimum total count 5 and alpha 0.1. The Jaccard Index and the Morisita Overlap Index were used to measure how much the repertoires overlapped between compartments. GLIPH clustered TCR beta CDR3s with public tetramer-defined viral CDR3s; viral motifs required at least three viral sequences plus V-gene enrichment. TCRdb took over this immuneACCESS table, retaining in-frame rearrangements with V and J assigned. Such tables are incomplete; in checked studies, under half of the missing clones stem from an unresolved V gene, and the remainder is unexplained. D and trimming come from the DNA, and the V and J calls and clone size come from that table. Present in this sample are around 48,000 clones, approximately 77% of which were seen just once. Together, the top ten hold roughly a sixth of the sample.

V has 3 bases trimmed and J has 9 bases trimmed; junction bases matching no gene number 4. CDR1 and CDR2, per the germline V gene (reference sequence), are PRHDT and FYEKMQ. Inclusive of the bounding cysteine and phenylalanine, the CDR3 is 13 residues long. Only CDR3 DNA remains: 39 bases, in frame from the first base. The study at large found these results: Because the study design was exploratory, TCR variables were selected using unadjusted p-values without false-discovery rate correction. Of the top 100 tumor clones, a median of roughly 56 were detected in paired uninvolved adjacent lung; approximately 28 were also among that lung's top 100. Multi-region tumor sequencing was not performed, so intratumor heterogeneity could not be excluded. The highest T cell clonality was observed in uninvolved tumor-adjacent lung, where clonality exceeded that of tumor, suggesting that antigenic responses were more focused in uninvolved tumor-adjacent lung. Higher T cell density in blood was associated with longer overall survival, whereas higher clonality in adjacent lung was associated with shorter survival.

At diagnosis, peripheral blood, uninvolved tumor-adjacent lung and tumor were collected and were preserved as a mix of fresh-frozen and FFPE material. For TCR repertoire profiling, blood samples were analyzed as peripheral blood mononuclear cells. The sequence joins TRBV13 to TRBJ2-4; 8 of the junction bases match TRBD2. The TCR was taken from a man between 35 and 75 years old with stage I squamous cell lung carcinoma. Sequencing was performed on peripheral blood, taken before any cancer treatment. The nucleotide sequence reads as follows: TGTGCCAGCAGCTTGGGGACTAGGAGCATTCAGTACTTC. Translated, it gives CASSLGTRSIQYF.